Shown below are 8 T cell receptor beta chains from a single sample sequenced in a study of cytomegalovirus exposure and HLA in healthy donors (dated by TCRdb to about 2017). To prepare the library, the immunoSEQ multiplex PCR assay was applied. A mixture of 60 forward primers for TCR Vbeta segments and 13 reverse primers for TCR Jbeta segments was used in the multiplex PCR. Entries here come from immuneACCESS through TCRdb and include only in-frame sequences with V and J called. Some clones fail to appear in such tables; in the studies checked, an unresolved V gene covers under half of the shortfall, and the cause of the remainder is unknown. Within this sample are under 200,000 clones, with around three quarters of them counted one time only. Roughly 14% of the sample is in the top ten clones. The specimen sequenced was PBMCs. These receptors were obtained from a woman in her twenties or thirties in good health and CMV-seropositive.

The rearrangement uses TRBV5-6 and TRBJ1-5; D ambiguous. From germline, CDR1 is SGHDT and CDR2 YYEEEE. V was trimmed by 4 bases and J by 6 bases, leaving 14 bases between them. This CDR3 has 14 amino acids. This CDR3 reads CASSPGSVGQPQHF. The CDR3, as DNA: TGTGCCAGCAGCCCCGGGTCCGTGGGTCAGCCCCAGCATTTT.

The rearrangement links TRBV28 to TRBJ1-2; 8 bases are shared with TRBD1. The CDR3 consists of 17 residues. V lost 5 bases to trimming and J lost 7 bases; unmatched junction nucleotides: 18. CDR1 and CDR2 (germline): MDHEN, SYDVKM. The CDR3 DNA reads TGTGCCAGCAGTCCCCTAAAGACCCTAACAGGGGGTGGTGGCTACACCTTC. Its protein product is CASSPLKTLTGGGGYTF.

This clone was picked up a small number of times. V is TRBV28 and J is TRBJ1-6; D ambiguous. Germline-derived CDR1 and CDR2 are MDHEN and SYDVKM. The CDR3 extends over 12 amino acids. Trimming removed 7 bases from V and 7 bases from J, with 8 bases in between. CDR3 amino acids: CASTGGNSPLHF. CDR3 sequence (DNA): TGTGCCAGCACCGGAGGCAATTCACCCCTCCACTTT.

The chain couples TRBV11-3 to TRBJ1-1; the match to TRBD1 covers 7 bases. The germline V gene encodes CDR1 SGHNT and CDR2 YENEEA. This CDR3 has 14 residues. V shed 5 bases and J 0 bases; nucleotides not matched to a gene: 3. The DNA for the CDR3 is TGTGCCAGCAGCCCCGGACAGGTGAACACTGAAGCTTTCTTT. Translation gives CASSPGQVNTEAFF.

This clone occurred a few times. The gene calls are TRBV5-4 and TRBJ2-1, with 11 bases aligning to TRBD2. This CDR3 has 16 residues. Germline-derived CDR1 and CDR2 are SGHNT and YYREEE (reference sequence). V dropped 2 bases and J dropped 5; count of bases not matched to a gene: 6. CDR3 nucleotide sequence: TGTGCCAGCAGCTTTCCGGGACTAGCGGCGAACAATGAGCAGTTCTTC. Its translation is CASSFPGLAANNEQFF.

The V and J genes are TRBV11-3 and TRBJ2-1; 9 bases agree with TRBD2. This CDR3 is 14 amino acids long. The J segment lost 9 bases and the V segment lost 3 bases, leaving 6 bases of the junction unmatched. Germline lookup yields CDR1 SGHNT and CDR2 YENEEA. CDR3 sequence reads: CASSFGGGAVEQFF. The CDR3 DNA sequence: TGTGCCAGCAGCTTCGGCGGGGGGGCGGTTGAGCAGTTCTTC.

The chain uses TRBV18 and TRBJ1-1, with a possible D match to TRBD1 (5 bases). V was clipped by 1 base and J by 2 bases, with 8 bases between them. This CDR3 has 14 amino acids. In germline, CDR1 is KGHSH, CDR2 LQKENI. The CDR3 is CASSPRDSNTEAFF. CDR3 DNA sequence: TGTGCCAGCTCACCACGGGACTCCAACACTGAAGCTTTCTTT.

The chain is built from TRBV2 and TRBJ2-3, with D unclear. Trimming stripped 4 bases from V and 3 bases from J, with 5 bases between. The CDR3 length is 12 residues. CDR1 is SNHLY and CDR2 is FYNNEI in the germline V gene. The CDR3 spells CASSVMTDTQYF. CDR3 nucleotides: TGTGCCAGCAGTGTTATGACAGATACGCAGTATTTT.